This record looks at one T cell receptor (beta chain) sequence and its context. Described treatment: about 20 received Ad26.COV2.S at low or high dose, single or two shots; about five received placebo; per-sample allocation not given. Sampling was done on day 63 after the first vaccine or placebo injection. An adult of 18-55 years in Boston served as donor. Spike of the Wuhan-strain SARS-CoV-2 was expressed by an Ad26 vector, which formed the vaccine. The data were produced by immunoSEQ multiplex PCR, yet TCRdb's version contains in-frame clones alone and is incomplete. The data hold 300,000 to 350,000 clones, with around 89% observed a single time. Germline V gene data show CDR1 as SGDLS and CDR2 as YYNGEE. V was shortened by 0 bases and J by 6 bases, with 11 bases between the two germline ends. The CDR3 totals 14 residues. The data are from a study of Ad26.COV2.S vaccination and SARS-CoV-2 variants.

This clonotype was obtained from a person between 18 and 59 years old who received the Ad26.COV2.S COVID-19 vaccine or a placebo. Sequencing was performed on peripheral blood, taken in a trial of Ad26.COV2.S vaccine versus placebo. The chain combines TRBV9 with TRBJ2-3; possible D gene TRBD2, 7 bases. The CDR3 spells CASSVDGGHDTQYF. The CDR3, as DNA: TGTGCCAGCAGCGTAGACGGGGGGCACGATACGCAGTATTTT.